This T cell receptor (beta chain) derives from a study of STAT5B mutations in CD4+ large granular lymphocyte leukemia. The germline gives CDR1 SEHNR, CDR2 FQNEAQ (reference sequence). V lost 5 bases, J lost 3 bases, and 4 bases stayed unmatched. The CDR3 sequence is 13 residues long. Data came from immunoSEQ multiplex PCR; TCRdb stores just in-frame clones and leaves some out. The sample records fewer than 40,000 clones, around three quarters being singletons. The sample holds a few counts of this clone. This clonotype was sampled from a human donor in good health. The chain uses TRBV7-9 and TRBJ2-7; 7 bases align to TRBD1. The sequenced sample was CD4+ T cells from blood buffy coats. CDR3 protein: CASSPGQYYEQYF. DNA of the CDR3: TGTGCCAGCAGCCCGGGACAGTACTACGAGCAGTACTTC.